A single sample is the source of the 32 T cell receptor beta chains below, sequenced in a study of CD8+ T cells in alopecia areata. TCR sequencing used cDNA made by reverse transcription of extracted RNA. Only in-frame clones appear in the TCRdb table, and some are missing; sequencing was by immunoSEQ multiplex PCR. The top ten clones hold more than 20% of a sample with 100,000 to 120,000 clones, 59% of them seen once. The sequencing sample was made of CD8+ T cells sorted from blood. The receptors were sampled from a human donor in good health.

The J gene is TRBJ2-1, the V gene TRBV4-3; tentative D call: TRBD1 (5 bases). V was cut by 4 bases and J by 8 bases, with 15 bases left in between. The CDR3 covers 14 residues. CDR1 LGHNA and CDR2 YSLEER come from the germline V gene. The CDR3 reads CASSPPPGAYEQFF. The CDR3, as DNA: TGCGCCAGCAGCCCCCCTCCTGGGGCCTATGAGCAGTTCTTC.

The chain uses TRBV5-1 and TRBJ1-2; TRBD1 agrees at 10 bases. CDR1 SGHRS and CDR2 YFSETQ come from the germline V gene. The length of the CDR3 is 15 residues. The V gene end was trimmed by 4 bases and the J gene end by 0 bases; junction bases not matched to a gene: 3. CDR3 loop: CASSIGTGANYGYTF. CDR3 nucleotides: TGCGCCAGCAGCATTGGGACAGGGGCTAACTATGGCTACACCTTC.

This clone was seen a few times. The V and J genes are TRBV29-1 and TRBJ2-1, with D possibly TRBD1 on 5 matching bases. The germline V and J ends were trimmed by 5 bases and 5 bases, with 19 bases remaining between them. This CDR3 spans 15 amino acids. Germline loops: CDR1 SQVTM, CDR2 ANQGSEA. The CDR3 protein is CSVWALGPKDNEQFF. In nucleotides, the CDR3 is TGCAGCGTTTGGGCGCTGGGGCCCAAGGACAATGAGCAGTTCTTC.

V is TRBV7-9 and J is TRBJ2-7; TRBD2 matches 9 bases. The CDR3 totals 14 residues. The V gene end was trimmed by 4 bases and the J gene end by 2 bases; junction bases not matched to a gene: 3. The germline gives CDR1 SEHNR, CDR2 FQNEAQ (reference sequence). This chain's CDR3 is CASSSIAGAYEQYF. The CDR3 coding sequence is TGTGCCAGCAGCTCCATAGCGGGGGCCTACGAGCAGTACTTC.

This chain connects TRBV4-2 to TRBJ2-5; 10 bases line up with TRBD1. The CDR3 has 15 residues. The V gene's germline CDR1 is LGHNA and CDR2 YNFKEQ. V dropped 4 bases and J dropped 6; count of bases not matched to a gene: 8. The CDR3 region is CASSPDGTGVQTQYF. DNA for the CDR3: TGTGCCAGCAGCCCGGACGGGACAGGGGTACAGACCCAGTACTTC.

This rearrangement joins TRBV6-1 to TRBJ1-5; D gene unclear. This CDR3 contains 15 residues. V dropped 4 bases and J dropped 2 bases, with 12 bases sitting between them. CDR1 MNHNS and CDR2 SASEGT come from the germline V gene. CDR3 amino acids: CASSGLSEGNQPQHF. For the CDR3, the DNA is TGTGCCAGCAGTGGATTATCCGAGGGCAATCAGCCCCAGCATTTT.

The gene calls are TRBV6-5 and TRBJ1-2, with 8 bases matching TRBD1. CDR1 and CDR2 from the germline V gene are MNHEY and SVGAGI. J lost 7 bases, V lost 5 bases, and 9 bases had no gene match. The CDR3 has 14 residues. The CDR3 DNA reads TGTGCCAGCAGTCAGCAGGGGGCCGTCGGTGGCTACACCTTC. It encodes CASSQQGAVGGYTF.

The CDR3 DNA reads TGTGCCAGCACCTCGGACAGGGGACGGGGCTATGGCTACACCTTC. Translated, it gives CASTSDRGRGYGYTF. This chain connects TRBV6-7 to TRBJ1-2, with 9 positions matching TRBD1. TRBV6-7 falls under the ORF class, with uncertain function. This CDR3 is 15 amino acids long. J gave up 4 bases and V 7 bases, and 10 bases lay outside the gene matches.

The gene calls are TRBV13 and TRBJ1-1, with TRBD1 as a possible D gene (5 bases). The CDR3 length is 13 residues. Germline assignment: CDR1 PRHDT and CDR2 FYEKMQ (reference sequence). Trimming removed 5 bases at V and 4 bases at J, with 11 bases between. CDR3 DNA: TGTGCCAGCAGCAGGGACGGGGCCACTGAAGCTTTCTTT. This sequence encodes CASSRDGATEAFF.

This sequence joins TRBV28 and TRBJ1-5; tentative D call: TRBD1 (5 bases). Trimming left V 0 bases short and J 4 bases short, with 10 bases between. The CDR3 loop spans 15 amino acids. Germline V gives CDR1 MDHEN, CDR2 SYDVKM. CDR3 amino acids: CASSLWGRVNQPQHF. The CDR3 nucleotides are TGTGCCAGCAGTTTATGGGGCAGGGTGAATCAGCCCCAGCATTTT.

The rearrangement uses TRBV4-1 and TRBJ1-5; possibly TRBD1 for D (5 bases). Trimming cost V 0 bases and J 7 bases, with 13 bases left between them. There are 15 residues in the CDR3. Germline V gene data show CDR1 as MGHRA and CDR2 as YSYEKL. The CDR3 is CASSQEGGYNQPQHF. As DNA, the CDR3 is TGCGCCAGCAGCCAAGAGGGGGGGTATAACCAGCCCCAGCATTTT.

The chain carries TRBV29-1 and TRBJ2-3, with 8 bases identical to TRBD2. CDR1 and CDR2 from the germline V gene are SQVTM and ANQGSEA. With 5 bases clipped from V and 2 bases from J, the junction kept 6 bases outside the gene matches. The CDR3 is 14 amino acids. CDR3 DNA: TGCAGCGTTACGGGGACTAGATACACAGATACGCAGTATTTT. This sequence encodes CSVTGTRYTDTQYF.

This chain links TRBV2 with TRBJ1-5; D remains ambiguous. Germline lookup yields CDR1 SNHLY and CDR2 FYNNEI. V gave up 4 bases and J gave up 1 base, with 11 bases separating them. CDR3 length: 15 residues. The CDR3 DNA reads as TGTGCCAGCAGTGTATGGGGTAACAGCAATCAGCCCCAGCATTTT. This encodes CASSVWGNSNQPQHF. Complete variable domain (other parts from reference TRBV2 and TRBJ1-5): EPEVTQTPSHQVTQMGQEVILRCVPISNHLYFYWYRQILGQKVEFLVSFYNNEISEKSEIFDDQFSVERPDGSNFTLKIRSTKLEDSAMYFCASSVWGNSNQPQHFGDGTRLSIL.

The CDR3 region is CAWSATRATEAFF. The CDR3 region has the DNA TGTGCCTGGAGTGCAACTCGGGCCACTGAAGCTTTCTTT. This chain links TRBV30 with TRBJ1-1; D call uncertain. The CDR3 contains 13 residues. Looked up from germline, CDR1 is GTSNPN and CDR2 is SVGIG (reference sequence). Trimming pared 1 base from V and 4 bases from J, leaving 10 bases between. Full variable domain (remainder filled in from reference TRBV30 and TRBJ1-1): SQTIHQWPATLVQPVGSPLSLECTVEGTSNPNLYWYRQAAGRGLQLLFYSVGIGQISSEVPQNLSASRPQDRQFILSSKKLLLSDSGFYLCAWSATRATEAFFGQGTRLTVV.

The V call is TRBV29-1, the J call TRBJ2-7; D is unclear. Germline V gives CDR1 SQVTM, CDR2 ANQGSEA. The CDR3 length is 11 residues. Trimming pared 5 bases from V and 5 bases from J, leaving 10 bases between. For the CDR3, the DNA is TGCAGCGTTTTTAAGGGAAACGAGCAGTACTTC. It specifies CSVFKGNEQYF.

This clone was detected only a few times. The chain couples TRBV6-6 to TRBJ2-5; either TRBD1 or TRBD2 may supply D (6 bases each). CDR3 size: 12 residues. Germline CDR1 reads MNHNY; CDR2 reads SVGAGI (reference sequence). The DNA of the CDR3 is TGTGCGGTGGAGGGGGGCGGAGAGACCCAGTACTTC. This gives the protein CAVEGGGETQYF.

The chain uses TRBV30 and TRBJ1-1; D possibly corresponds to TRBD1 (6 bases). The CDR3 is made up of 16 amino acids. Germline lookup yields CDR1 GTSNPN and CDR2 SVGIG (reference sequence). V was cut by 0 bases and J by 0 bases, with 14 bases left in between. The CDR3 loop reads CAWSVEGGRLNTEAFF. Here the CDR3 DNA reads TGTGCCTGGAGTGTAGAGGGGGGCAGGTTGAACACTGAAGCTTTCTTT.

This clone was seen a few times. The chain combines TRBV7-9 with TRBJ2-1, with 10 bases identical to TRBD2. Germline CDR1 is SEHNR and CDR2 is FQNEAQ (reference sequence). The V gene end was trimmed by 3 bases and the J gene end by 14 bases; junction bases not matched to a gene: 10. The CDR3 has 14 residues. CDR3 nucleotides: TGTGCCAGCAGCTTGGTTTTGGCTGGGACTAGCGAGTTCTTC. It codes for CASSLVLAGTSEFF.

The rearrangement links TRBV6-5 to TRBJ1-5, with TRBD1 identical over 9 bases. V lost 5 bases, J lost 6 bases, and 8 bases stayed unmatched. The CDR3 runs to 15 residues. In germline, CDR1 is MNHEY, CDR2 SVGAGI. CDR3 bases: TGTGCCAGCAGTATGGGACAGGGCTTGGGTCAGCCCCAGCATTTT. It codes for CASSMGQGLGQPQHF.

This clone occurred once. CDR3 protein: CSVELSAGLATSSTDTQYF. The CDR3, as DNA: TGCAGCGTTGAATTATCGGCGGGGCTAGCTACTTCCAGCACAGATACGCAGTATTTT. The chain combines TRBV29-1 with TRBJ2-3; a possible D gene is TRBD2 (6 bases). This CDR3 region has 19 residues. Trimming stripped 2 bases from V and 0 bases from J, with 24 bases between. Germline V lookup: CDR1 SQVTM, CDR2 ANQGSEA.

In DNA form, the CDR3 reads TGTGCCAGCCATACACGTTCGAGTCGGCGGGAAAGCTCCTACGAGCAGTACTTC. Amino acids: CASHTRSSRRESSYEQYF. The V and J genes are TRBV5-4 and TRBJ2-7, with a possible D match to TRBD2 (6 bases). The CDR3 contains 18 residues. The germline V and J ends were trimmed by 7 bases and 0 bases, with 26 bases remaining between them. The V gene's germline CDR1 is SGHNT and CDR2 YYREEE (reference sequence).

The chain is built from TRBV27 and TRBJ2-1; D is undetermined. CDR1 MNHEY and CDR2 SMNVEV come from the germline V gene (reference sequence). Trimming took 5 bases from V and 8 from J, leaving 16 bases between them. The CDR3 is made up of 14 amino acids. Here the CDR3 DNA reads TGTGCCAGCAGTCTATTTACATTCCACCATGAGCAGTTCTTC. Translated: CASSLFTFHHEQFF.

This clone occurred a few times. The V call is TRBV19, the J call TRBJ1-2; D is unclear. The length of the CDR3 is 14 residues. The V and J ends lost 4 bases and 4 bases respectively, with 13 bases between them. Germline CDR1 LNHDA, CDR2 SQIVND (reference sequence). Here the CDR3 DNA reads TGTGCCAGTAGTACCGGAGGTCTGGGCTATGGCTACACCTTC. This sequence encodes CASSTGGLGYGYTF. Full variable domain (remainder filled in from reference TRBV19 and TRBJ1-2): DGGITQSPKYLFRKEGQNVTLSCEQNLNHDAMYWYRQDPGQGLRLIYYSQIVNDFQKGDIAEGYSVSREKKESFPLTVTSAQKNPTAFYLCASSTGGLGYGYTFGSGTRLTVV.

This clone was observed a single time. The chain uses TRBV19 and TRBJ2-7, with D perhaps given as TRBD1 or TRBD2 (5 bases each). Germline CDR1 LNHDA, CDR2 SQIVND (reference sequence). The CDR3 runs 16 residues. Trimming took off 4 bases at V and 0 bases at J, with 16 bases between the two ends. The chain's CDR3 is CASSRLGTGSSYEQYF. In DNA, the CDR3 is TGTGCCAGTAGTAGACTCGGGACGGGCAGCTCCTACGAGCAGTACTTC.

The chain has TRBV2 and TRBJ2-6, with unresolved D. The CDR3 has 16 amino acids. CDR1 SNHLY and CDR2 FYNNEI come from the germline V gene. V dropped 3 bases and J dropped 1 base, with 10 bases sitting between them. The DNA for the CDR3 is TGTGCCAGCAGTGATCCGGGTAAATCTGGGGCCAACGTCCTGACTTTC. Protein sequence: CASSDPGKSGANVLTF.

The chain is built from TRBV13 and TRBJ2-1; TRBD2 matches at 11 bases. The CDR3 covers 15 residues. CDR1 and CDR2 from the germline V gene are PRHDT and FYEKMQ (reference sequence). V dropped 3 bases and J dropped 5; count of bases not matched to a gene: 3. CDR3 sequence: CASSLTSGAHNEQFF. CDR3 nucleotide sequence: TGTGCCAGCAGCTTGACTAGCGGGGCCCACAATGAGCAGTTCTTC. Using reference TRBV13 and TRBJ2-1 for the parts outside the CDR3, the full variable domain is AAGVIQSPRHLIKEKRETATLKCYPIPRHDTVYWYQQGPGQDPQFLISFYEKMQSDKGSIPDRFSAQQFSDYHSELNMSSLELGDSALYFCASSLTSGAHNEQFFGPGTRLTVL.

This clone has more than one count but fewer than ten. The chain joins TRBV19 to TRBJ1-6; D gene uncertain. The CDR3 consists of 13 residues. V lost 5 bases to trimming and J lost 7 bases, with 9 bases between them. CDR1 and CDR2 from the germline V gene are LNHDA and SQIVND (reference sequence). CDR3 in amino acids: CASSVGSNSPLHF. CDR3 coding DNA: TGTGCCAGTAGTGTGGGGAGCAATTCACCCCTCCACTTT.

V is TRBV29-1 and J is TRBJ2-7, with D possibly TRBD2 on 6 matching bases. V lost 5 bases and J lost 5, with 13 bases in between. In germline, CDR1 is SQVTM, CDR2 ANQGSEA. The CDR3 is made up of 12 amino acids. Written as DNA, the CDR3 is TGCAGCGTTTTAGGAGGGTCCCACGAGCAGTACTTC. It translates to CSVLGGSHEQYF.

The chain couples TRBV2 to TRBJ1-6, with unresolved D. With 4 bases removed from V and 11 bases from J, the gap between germline ends came to 9 bases. Germline-derived CDR1 and CDR2 are SNHLY and FYNNEI. The CDR3 covers 12 residues. CDR3 protein: CASSAVRTPLHF. CDR3 sequence (DNA): TGTGCCAGCAGTGCGGTGAGGACACCCCTCCACTTT.

The genes are TRBV9 and TRBJ1-1, with 7 bases aligning to TRBD1. This CDR3 is built from 15 residues. Germline CDR1 is SGDLS and CDR2 is YYNGEE. J was trimmed by 4 bases and V by 5 bases; bases with no gene match: 11. The CDR3 loop reads CASRPTPQGFTEAFF. In DNA form, the CDR3 reads TGTGCCAGCAGACCAACCCCACAGGGGTTCACTGAAGCTTTCTTT.

J is TRBJ2-1 and V is TRBV13; D remains ambiguous. This CDR3 region has 11 residues. The germline V gene has CDR1 PRHDT and CDR2 FYEKMQ (reference sequence). V shed 4 bases and J shed 8 bases, with 6 bases lying between them. In DNA form, the CDR3 reads TGTGCCAGCAGCTCGCGGTATGAGCAGTTCTTC. It translates to CASSSRYEQFF.

V and J are TRBV19 and TRBJ1-5; 7 nucleotides match TRBD1. CDR3 size: 17 residues. Germline assignment: CDR1 LNHDA and CDR2 SQIVND (reference sequence). Trimming took 3 bases from V and 0 from J; bases not matched to a gene: 8. CDR3 DNA sequence: TGTGCCAGTAGTATGCCCCCCACAGGGGCTAGCAATCAGCCCCAGCATTTT. The encoded protein is CASSMPPTGASNQPQHF.